This passage covers 8 T cell receptor beta chains from one sample sequenced in a study of blood T cell repertoires in COVID-19. Clones were sequenced by immunoSEQ multiplex PCR, and TCRdb holds only the in-frame ones, with some missing. This table holds 200,000 to 250,000 clones, roughly 80% found once. The source material was peripheral blood. These receptors were obtained from a woman aged 70-85 years with acute or convalescent COVID-19.

V usage is TRBV2 and J usage is TRBJ2-5; tentatively, D is TRBD2 (5 bases). The CDR3 length is 14 residues. Germline values: CDR1 SNHLY, CDR2 FYNNEI. Trimming shortened V by 4 bases and J by 5 bases, and 14 bases separated the two germline ends. This chain's CDR3 is CASSADWTSETQYF. CDR3 sequence (DNA): TGTGCCAGCAGTGCCGACTGGACTTCTGAGACCCAGTACTTC.

The V gene is TRBV18, the J gene TRBJ1-2, with 7 bases aligning to TRBD1. The CDR3 length is 16 residues. Germline values: CDR1 KGHSH, CDR2 LQKENI. V trimming: 2 bases; J trimming: 4 bases; junction bases outside the gene matches: 10. In nucleotides, the CDR3 is TGTGCCAGCTCACCATCGACCGGGACAGAGGTCTATGGCTACACCTTC. Translating gives CASSPSTGTEVYGYTF.

The V gene is TRBV6-1, the J gene TRBJ2-6; D ambiguous. This CDR3 contains 16 residues. Germline V gene lookup returns CDR1 MNHNS and CDR2 SASEGT. Trimming shortened V by 3 bases and J by 0 bases, and 9 bases separated the two germline ends. The CDR3: CASSESPGSGANVLTF. CDR3 in DNA: TGTGCCAGCAGTGAGTCCCCCGGCTCTGGGGCCAACGTCCTGACTTTC.

The V gene is TRBV3-1 (or the pseudogene TRBV3-2), the J gene TRBJ2-7; 9 bases align to TRBD1. Trimming removed 4 bases from V and 0 bases from J; junction bases left unmatched: 4. CDR1 LGHDT and CDR2 YNNKEL come from the germline V gene (reference sequence). The CDR3 sequence is 15 residues long. The CDR3 sequence is CASSRQGGNSYEQYF. CDR3 DNA sequence: TGTGCCAGCAGCCGACAGGGGGGAAACTCCTACGAGCAGTACTTC.

This clone occurred once. This chain uses TRBV12-3 or TRBV12-4 with TRBJ1-5; D call uncertain. The CDR3 is 13 amino acids. The ends were cut back, 3 bases at V and 5 bases at J, with 8 bases in the middle. CDR3 protein: CASSFGVYQPQHF. The CDR3 DNA is TGTGCCAGCAGTTTCGGGGTTTATCAGCCCCAGCATTTT.

This chain links TRBV5-8 with TRBJ2-7; TRBD1 might be the D (5 bases). The CDR3 extends over 15 amino acids. The V gene's germline CDR1 is SGHTS and CDR2 YDEGEE. V was clipped by 0 bases and J by 10 bases, with 20 bases between them. The CDR3 loop reads CASSLGQGDGLSQYF. In DNA form, the CDR3 reads TGTGCCAGCAGCTTGGGTCAGGGTGACGGCTTAAGCCAGTACTTC.

The chain couples TRBV14 to TRBJ2-1; possible D gene TRBD2, 6 bases. The germline V gene encodes CDR1 SGHDN and CDR2 FVKESK. The CDR3 extends over 14 amino acids. V was shortened by 2 bases and J by 6 bases, with 11 bases between the two germline ends. The CDR3 DNA follows: TGTGCCAGCAGCCAAAGAATGGGGGGCAATGAGCAGTTCTTC. Amino acid sequence: CASSQRMGGNEQFF.

This clone has a single count. The chain links TRBV30 to TRBJ2-2; D gene uncertain. V gave up 1 base and J gave up 7 bases, with 10 bases separating them. Germline CDR1 reads GTSNPN; CDR2 reads SVGIG (reference sequence). The CDR3 has 13 residues. CDR3 residues: CAWSGSFGGELFF. As DNA, the CDR3 is TGTGCCTGGAGTGGCTCCTTCGGCGGGGAGCTGTTTTTT.